The 11 T cell receptor beta chains below all came from one sample that was sequenced in a study of pediatric ulcerative colitis. One to two pinch biopsies were taken from the rectum during colonoscopy. Clones were read by immunoSEQ multiplex PCR, and TCRdb kept only the in-frame ones, dropping some. The data contain around 22,000 clones, over 60% of them seen just once; the ten biggest clones take up about 16%. The sequenced sample was gut tissue. The receptors shown here come from a boy younger than 18 with severe ulcerative colitis.

In this sample, this clone turned up a few times. The chain joins TRBV7-6 to TRBJ2-7; 12 nucleotides line up with TRBD2. V was clipped by 2 bases and J by 3 bases; unmatched bases: 2. Per the germline V gene, CDR1 is SGHVS and CDR2 is FNYEAQ. CDR3 length equals 15 residues. The CDR3 loop reads CASSLTSGGHYEQYF. CDR3 sequence (DNA): TGTGCCAGCAGCTTAACTAGCGGGGGGCACTACGAGCAGTACTTC.

V usage is TRBV6-1 and J usage is TRBJ1-2; D gene uncertain. Between the trimmed V and J ends, which lost 7 bases and 7 bases, there was a span of 10 bases. The CDR3 totals 11 residues. The germline gives CDR1 MNHNS, CDR2 SASEGT. CDR3 residues: CASNAGFGYTF. CDR3 in DNA: TGTGCCAGCAATGCAGGATTTGGCTACACCTTC.

The genes are TRBV4-3 and TRBJ1-6, with 9 bases matching TRBD1. This CDR3 is built from 17 residues. V gave up 1 base and J gave up 6 bases; unmatched junction bases: 7. Germline V gives CDR1 LGHNA, CDR2 YSLEER. The CDR3: CASSQGGTGTTNSPLHF. In DNA form, the CDR3 reads TGCGCCAGCAGCCAAGGAGGGACAGGGACGACTAATTCACCCCTCCACTTT.

This clone was counted once. The genes are TRBV6-1 and TRBJ1-4; TRBD1 agrees at 7 bases. The CDR3 totals 15 residues. Germline CDR1 MNHNS, CDR2 SASEGT. Trimming at V came to 7 bases and at J to 7 bases, leaving 12 bases not matched to a gene. The DNA of the CDR3 is TGTGCCAGCACGGGGGAGACAGGGTTCAGTGAAAAACTGTTTTTT. Protein sequence: CASTGETGFSEKLFF.

This clone occurred once. Other DNA sequences of this sample code for an identical CDR3. The chain combines TRBV7-6 with TRBJ2-1; 7 positions match TRBD1. V lost 5 bases to trimming and J lost 4 bases; unmatched junction nucleotides: 8. CDR1 is SGHVS, CDR2 FNYEAQ, per germline. The CDR3 length is 15 residues. The CDR3 DNA is TGTGCCAGCAGCCTACGACAGGGTCGGTACAATGAGCAGTTCTTC. Translating it yields CASSLRQGRYNEQFF.

This rearrangement joins TRBV25-1 to TRBJ2-7; D unresolved. This CDR3 has 13 residues. Germline CDR1 and CDR2: MGHDK and SYGVNS. V was shortened by 3 bases and J by 5 bases, with 11 bases between the two germline ends. In nucleotides, the CDR3 is TGTGCCAGCAGTGATCCAGGTACAAACGAGCAGTACTTC. Amino acid sequence: CASSDPGTNEQYF.

This clone has a single count. V is TRBV5-1 and J is TRBJ2-3, with TRBD2 identical over 12 bases. With 0 bases clipped from V and 3 bases from J, the junction kept 5 bases outside the gene matches. This CDR3 region has 17 residues. Germline V lookup: CDR1 SGHRS, CDR2 YFSETQ. Here the CDR3 DNA reads TGCGCCAGCAGCTTGGCCCCTAGCGGGGGGGTAACAGATACGCAGTATTTT. Translation gives CASSLAPSGGVTDTQYF. Together with reference TRBV5-1 and TRBJ2-3, the CDR3 gives the full variable domain: KAGVTQTPRYLIKTRGQQVTLSCSPISGHRSVSWYQQTPGQGLQFLFEYFSETQRNKGNFPGRFSGRQFSNSRSEMNVSTLELGDSALYLCASSLAPSGGVTDTQYFGPGTRLTVL.

The chain carries TRBV5-5 and TRBJ2-7; unclear D gene. The germline V and J ends were trimmed by 0 bases and 0 bases, with 7 bases remaining between them. The V gene's germline CDR1 is SGHKS and CDR2 YYEKEE (reference sequence). The length of the CDR3 is 14 residues. CDR3 DNA: TGTGCCAGCAGCTTGGAGTGGGGCTCCTACGAGCAGTACTTC. It is translated as CASSLEWGSYEQYF.

The rearrangement uses TRBV30 and TRBJ2-5, with 8 bases lining up with TRBD1. This CDR3 is 13 amino acids long. Germline CDR1 GTSNPN, CDR2 SVGIG (reference sequence). V trimming: 2 bases; J trimming: 3 bases; junction bases outside the gene matches: 2. DNA for the CDR3: TGTGCCTGGAGTACGACAGGGGAAGAGACCCAGTACTTC. Encoded protein: CAWSTTGEETQYF.

The chain links TRBV28 to TRBJ2-3; D possibly corresponds to TRBD2 (5 bases). CDR3 length equals 15 residues. Germline assignment: CDR1 MDHEN and CDR2 SYDVKM. The V end lost 5 bases, the J end lost 2 bases, and 14 bases lay between the germline ends. CDR3 in DNA: TGTGCCAGCAGTACCTCTAAGGGAGTCACAGATACGCAGTATTTT. Encoded protein: CASSTSKGVTDTQYF.

This clone was seen more than once but under ten times. This chain connects TRBV7-9 to TRBJ2-5; D is possibly TRBD1 (5 bases). Germline V lookup: CDR1 SEHNR, CDR2 FQNEAQ (reference sequence). Between the trimmed V and J ends, which lost 2 bases and 5 bases, there was a span of 12 bases. This CDR3 has 14 residues. CDR3 sequence: CASSLIQGTETQYF. DNA of the CDR3: TGTGCCAGCAGCTTAATTCAGGGCACGGAGACCCAGTACTTC.